This entry features one T cell receptor (beta chain) sequence. The junction departs from germline at one end; a sequencing error may be responsible. This sample's RNA came from whole unsorted tissue. This record comes from a study of tumor and adjacent non-tumor tissue in lung cancer. The library came from three nested PCR rounds adapted from ARM-PCR protocols. TCRdb reprocessed the multiplex PCR reads via MiXCR and lists one record per CDR3 protein. The table has about 75,000 distinct CDR3 sequences, about three quarters seen once; the top ten hold over 9.5%. The CDR3 is 14 residues long. In germline, CDR1 is SEHNR, CDR2 FQNEAQ (reference sequence).

The sequencing sample was made of lung tumor tissue. This chain connects TRBV7-9 to TRBJ2-3, with no clear D. The sequence derives from a woman aged 45-65 years with non-small cell lung cancer. CDR3: CASSLITSTDAQYF. CDR3 nucleotides: TGCGCCAGCAGCTTAATCACGAGCACAGATGCGCAGTATTTT.